This TCR beta chain was captured in a study of cytomegalovirus exposure and HLA in healthy donors. At the level of the study: Counted in an early data release were about 85 million unique TCRs from HLA-typed donors. General observations from the study: A later analysis linked a missense variant in DCLRE1C to the trimming of TCR beta V and J genes. The study assumed roughly uniform donor sequencing depth for presence/absence analyses.

This clone is a singleton in its sample. No antigen is known for it. The CDR3 has 11 amino acids. V was shortened by 6 bases and J by 2 bases, with 4 bases between the two germline ends. Germline CDR1 MDHEN, CDR2 SYDVKM. The PCR used 60 Vbeta and 13 Jbeta primers. Produced via immunoSEQ multiplex PCR; TCRdb's table is partial and in-frame only. Of 100,000 to 150,000 clones in the sample, over 70% are singletons; the top ten hold under 3.5%. The sample comprised PBMCs. V usage is TRBV28 and J usage is TRBJ1-2, with D hard to call. The sequence was collected from a woman aged 50 to 65 in good health and CMV-seronegative. CDR3 protein: CASSQNYGYTF. The CDR3 region has the DNA TGTGCCAGCAGCCAAAACTATGGCTACACCTTC.